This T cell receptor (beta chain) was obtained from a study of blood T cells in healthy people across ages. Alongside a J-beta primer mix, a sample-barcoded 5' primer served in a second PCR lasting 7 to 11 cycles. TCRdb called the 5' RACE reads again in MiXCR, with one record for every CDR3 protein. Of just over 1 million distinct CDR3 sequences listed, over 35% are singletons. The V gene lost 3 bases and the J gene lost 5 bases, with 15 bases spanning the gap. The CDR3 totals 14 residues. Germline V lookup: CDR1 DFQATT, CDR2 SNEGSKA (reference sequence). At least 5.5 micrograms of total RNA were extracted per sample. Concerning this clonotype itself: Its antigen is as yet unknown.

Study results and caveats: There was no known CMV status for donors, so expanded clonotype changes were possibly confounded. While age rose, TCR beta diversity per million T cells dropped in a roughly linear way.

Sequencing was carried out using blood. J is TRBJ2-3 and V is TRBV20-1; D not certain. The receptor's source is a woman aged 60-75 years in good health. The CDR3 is CSARGEARLDTQYF. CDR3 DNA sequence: TGCAGTGCTAGGGGTGAGGCTAGATTAGATACGCAGTATTTT.